These 6 T cell receptor beta chains came from one sample sequenced in a study of shared clonotypes between healthy human individuals. The data were produced by immunoSEQ multiplex PCR, yet TCRdb's version contains in-frame clones alone and is incomplete. The table has some 2,000,000 clones, around 95% seen once. What was sequenced was naive CD4+ T cells sorted from blood. Subset: CD45RA+ positively selected. The receptor set was obtained from a man aged 18 to 30 in good health.

V and J are TRBV27 and TRBJ2-1; TRBD1 matches 8 bases. Germline V gene lookup returns CDR1 MNHEY and CDR2 SMNVEV (reference sequence). Trimming cost V 5 bases and J 15 bases; bases outside gene matches: 15. The CDR3 spans 14 residues. CDR3 nucleotides: TGTGCCAGCAGTAGCCGGACAGGGCCCGAGAGGTCGTTCTTC. The encoded protein is CASSSRTGPERSFF.

The CDR3 spells CASSWSGQANTEAFF. CDR3 DNA: TGTGCCAGCAGCTGGTCCGGACAGGCGAACACTGAAGCTTTCTTT. The rearrangement joins TRBV7-8 to TRBJ1-1, with 7 nucleotides matching TRBD1. The V segment lost 4 bases and the J segment 1 base; nucleotides outside the gene matches: 6. The CDR3 runs to 15 residues. The germline CDR1 and CDR2 sequences are SGHVS and FQNEAQ. Based on the CDR3 plus reference TRBV7-8 and TRBJ1-1, the full variable domain is GAGVSQSPRYKVAKRGQDVALRCDPISGHVSLFWYQQALGQGPEFLTYFQNEAQLDKSGLPSDRFFAERPEGSVSTLKIQRTQQEDSAVYLCASSWSGQANTEAFFGQGTRLTVV.

Concerning this clone itself: In the same sample, other DNA sequences code for this CDR3. V is TRBV19 and J is TRBJ1-3, with 9 bases aligning to TRBD1. The CDR3 totals 15 residues. Germline V gene data show CDR1 as LNHDA and CDR2 as SQIVND (reference sequence). V lost 4 bases, J lost 4 bases, and 5 bases stayed unmatched. The DNA of the CDR3 is TGTGCCAGTAGTACCACCGGGACAGGGGGAAACACCATATATTTT. Translation: CASSTTGTGGNTIYF. Drawing the rest from reference TRBV19 and TRBJ1-3, the complete variable domain is DGGITQSPKYLFRKEGQNVTLSCEQNLNHDAMYWYRQDPGQGLRLIYYSQIVNDFQKGDIAEGYSVSREKKESFPLTVTSAQKNPTAFYLCASSTTGTGGNTIYFGEGSWLTVV.

The V gene is TRBV29-1, the J gene TRBJ1-1, with D uncertain. The germline CDR1 and CDR2 sequences are SQVTM and ANQGSEA. The CDR3 has 9 amino acids. V shed 3 bases and J shed 11 bases, with 7 bases lying between them. As DNA, the CDR3 is TGCAGCGTTGATCCGTGGGCTTTCTTT. Protein product: CSVDPWAFF.

This clone was seen just once. V gene TRBV27 combines with J gene TRBJ2-7; D is unclear. Per the germline V gene, CDR1 is MNHEY and CDR2 is SMNVEV (reference sequence). There are 11 residues in the CDR3. The germline V and J ends were trimmed by 8 bases and 6 bases, with 11 bases remaining between them. The CDR3 is CASGLRVEQYF. The CDR3 DNA reads TGTGCCAGCGGGCTTCGGGTCGAGCAGTACTTC.

V usage is TRBV6-5 and J usage is TRBJ2-5, with 9 positions matching TRBD1. V lost 3 bases and J lost 3; bases outside the gene matches: 5. Per the germline V gene, CDR1 is MNHEY and CDR2 is SVGAGI. The CDR3 runs 15 residues. The DNA for the CDR3 is TGTGCCAGCAGTTATTCCGGACAGGGGAAAGAGACCCAGTACTTC. Encoded protein: CASSYSGQGKETQYF.